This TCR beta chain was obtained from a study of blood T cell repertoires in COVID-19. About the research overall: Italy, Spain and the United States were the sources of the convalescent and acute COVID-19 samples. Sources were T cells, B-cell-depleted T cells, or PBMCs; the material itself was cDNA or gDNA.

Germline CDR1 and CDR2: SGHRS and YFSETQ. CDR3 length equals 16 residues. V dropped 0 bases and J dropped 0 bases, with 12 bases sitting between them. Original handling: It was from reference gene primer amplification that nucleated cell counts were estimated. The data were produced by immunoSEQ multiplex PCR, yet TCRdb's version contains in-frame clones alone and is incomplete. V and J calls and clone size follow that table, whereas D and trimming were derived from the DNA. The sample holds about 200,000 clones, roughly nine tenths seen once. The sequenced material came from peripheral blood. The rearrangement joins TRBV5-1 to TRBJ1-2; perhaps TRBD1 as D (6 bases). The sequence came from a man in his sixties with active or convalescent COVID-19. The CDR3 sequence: CASSLGQVPANYGYTF. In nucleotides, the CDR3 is TGCGCCAGCAGCTTGGGACAGGTCCCAGCTAACTATGGCTACACCTTC.